This record concerns one TCR beta chain sequence. Its specific antigen is unknown. No base quality information exists; no much larger clone differs at one position. Germline trimming amounts to 4 bases on V and 6 bases on J, with 9 as the count of junction bases outside the gene matches. The CDR3, cysteine through phenylalanine, is 15 amino acids long. The DNA shown is the 45-base CDR3, in frame from base 1. From the germline V gene (reference sequence), CDR1 is SEHNR and CDR2 is FQNEAQ. In total, just over 650 healthy bone marrow donors made up the cohort. All cohort members were sampled while nominally healthy, although unrecorded immune exposures were likely present. The donor tested CMV seronegative and was one of the 352 seronegative cohort members. Every donor gave a peripheral blood sample, and the peripheral blood mononuclear cells from that sample were used for TCR beta sequencing. Genomic DNA extraction from the blood cell samples was performed with the Qiagen DNeasy Blood Extraction Kit.

The source of the sample is a study of cytomegalovirus exposure and HLA in healthy donors (dated by TCRdb to 2016 to 2017). At the level of the whole study: In an earlier analysis of roughly 590 of the donors, about 260 Gb of sequence data and some 100 million unique TCR beta sequences from about 190 million T cells were reported. About 280 gigabases of sequencing data and approximately 85 million unique TCR sequences were included in an early release covering under 650 HLA-typed donors. The genetic ancestry cluster associated with self-reported Caucasian donors included about 81% of the roughly 400 genotyped donors. The study aimed to test whether signatures of past pathogen exposure could be identified by cataloging public T cell receptors. Using immunosequencing, the study profiled T cell repertoires from 500 to 800 subjects and related those repertoires to cytomegalovirus serostatus. In addition to the first cohort of hundreds of subjects, a separate validation cohort of 130 or so different subjects was used. The study combined high-throughput TCR immunosequencing, statistical association of individual TCRs with disease status, and machine learning to predict cytomegalovirus infection status. A later analysis re-examined previously published TCR beta repertoires from roughly 720 donors and added high-resolution HLA genotyping to investigate patterns of TCR occurrence. In the later analysis, no new phenotypic data were used to find candidate immune exposures; instead, reliance was placed on TCR beta sequences and their occurrence across donors. An earlier analysis of roughly 600 of the donors used high-throughput TCR beta sequencing to judge whether each TCR beta V gene segment behaved as functional or pseudogenic. Alongside the repertoire data, information on donor age, sex, ethnicity and CMV serostatus was compiled. In a later genetic analysis, genome-wide SNP genotypes for about 65% of the 666 donors were used, and that subset was treated as a discovery cohort. All discovery cohort repertoires had been generated on a single sequencing platform. HLA typing covered class I and class II loci at four-digit resolution. The number of typed donors differed by locus: about 620-630 for A, B, C, DRB1 and DQB1; about 520 for DQA1; over 600 for DPA1; and about 450 for DPB1. Roughly five DR-DQ haplotypes were handled as single units for association and clustering, since linkage in the cohort was strong. Across 300 to 500 genotyped donors of the cohort, an average of about 240,000 unique TCR beta nucleotide sequences per donor were sequenced, and roughly 20% of those sequences were non-productive. The investigation overall reported the following: Assigning TCR associations to individual alleles was difficult when HLA alleles, especially DR and DQ, strongly co-occurred. A total of fewer than 200 TCR beta chains were listed by the study as associated with cytomegalovirus. According to a later analysis, TCR association rates differed among HLA loci, with DRB1 alleles showing the most associated TCRs and HLA-C alleles showing the fewest. The authors suggested that the approach could potentially be extended to other disease states and immunological phenotypes. While some public TCRs were present in many individuals, most TCR sequences turned up only very rarely across donors. A later genetic analysis reported fewer N-insertions in productive TCRs among donors in an Asian-associated ancestry cluster than the roughly 700-donor mean. An earlier analysis of some 560 of the donors showed that most TCR beta V segments appeared in productive rearrangements either about 87% or about 30% of the time, which broadly matched IMGT annotations. The cohort was sequenced for TCR beta chains only, and without alpha or paired-chain data the features that could be detected were limited. Most CMV-associated TCR beta chains appeared to be HLA-restricted in a later analysis, and the HLA associations seemed to be driven largely by CMV exposure. A cluster of highly shared sequence variants was judged likely to represent a technical artifact of the sequencing pipeline. About 17 rarely observed V segments, including chromosome 9 orphons, were excluded from the earlier analysis of several hundred of the donors because counts were too low. In a later analysis, about 16,000 TCR beta sequences were associated with specific HLA alleles at a false discovery rate of 0.05. The 87-base-pair reads could not distinguish some IMGT-functional V segments, including TRBV6-2 and TRBV6-3, so those segments were excluded. Three of the identified cytomegalovirus-associated TCR beta chains were confirmed in vitro to be specific for cytomegalovirus antigens. In a later genetic analysis, a missense DCLRE1C variant was associated with V-gene and J-gene trimming of TCR beta chains, and the association was replicated in an independent cohort. A later analysis found that HLA-associated TCR beta chains were more clonally expanded and had lower generation probabilities than equally common non-associated chains. In both the original and validation cohorts, the classifier was reported to diagnose cytomegalovirus status with high specificity and sensitivity. Linkage disequilibrium might explain the correlated functional status among segregating V segments, but an unknown experimental factor could not be excluded. Immune exposure information for the cohort was limited to CMV serostatus. The presence/absence analyses assumed that sequencing depth was roughly uniform across donors, and that assumption may not be true. A further reported finding was that TCR beta sequences accurately predicted the HLA-A and HLA-B alleles for most subjects in the first cohort. A later analysis reported that several top co-occurrence clusters appeared linked to parvovirus B19, influenza, CMV and Epstein-Barr virus. Because some donors lacked HLA typing at each locus, the association tests relied only on the typed subset.

Library method: the immunoSEQ multiplex PCR assay. For the multiplex PCR, a mixture combining 60 forward primers for TCR Vbeta segments and 13 reverse primers for TCR Jbeta segments was used. The CDR3 region of rearranged TCR beta genes was amplified from genomic DNA by a multiplex PCR assay. On the Illumina HiSeq System, the amplified TCR beta libraries were sequenced as 87-base-pair reads. In the original analysis: A later analysis counted 75 million to 100 million unique TCR beta chains across the 670 or so repertoires, and some 12 million of these chains were shared by at least two donors. Raw reads were error-corrected and collapsed into unique sequences with a nearest-neighbor algorithm that merged closely related sequences to remove PCR and sequencing errors. To assign V, D and J gene segments, CDR3 sequences were aligned to IMGT reference sequences. Each retained sequence needed at least a six-nucleotide match to both a V gene segment and a J gene segment. Rearrangements were classified as productive when the CDR3 lacked stop codons and remained in frame with V and J, and all other rearrangements were classified as non-productive. Following IMGT convention, CDR3 was defined as the stretch from the second conserved V-encoded cysteine up to the conserved J-encoded phenylalanine. The earlier analysis of about 560 of the donors excluded any sequence lacking an unambiguous match to a single V gene segment. An earlier analysis of around 600 of the donors classified V segments as functional when productive rearrangements were above 56.7% and as segregating when the standard deviation between donors was above 5%. A statistical classification framework was built to diagnose cytomegalovirus status from the catalog of TCR beta chain sequences. In a later analysis, TCR nucleotide sequences were compared against IMGT/GENE-DB human TR gene sequences so that V and J genes could be assigned. The TCRdist pipeline was used in a later analysis to assign CDR3 sequences and most-parsimonious VDJ recombination scenarios. In a later analysis, each TCR beta chain was defined by its CDR3 amino acid sequence together with its V-gene family, and reads lacking a unique V-gene family were excluded. A later analysis removed roughly 590 highly shared, low-generation-probability nucleotide sequences to deal with suspected cross-contamination and a sequencing artifact. For each public chain, a later analysis derived a clonal expansion index from normalized ranks of inferred template counts within each repertoire. In a later analysis, generation probabilities were computed with a VDJ recombination model fitted to out-of-frame rearrangements, and the resulting probabilities were checked against IGoR. In a later analysis, TCR-TCR, TCR-HLA and TCR-CMV co-occurrence was scored with hypergeometric tests, and a repertoire-size bias correction was applied to TCR pairs. In a later analysis, false discovery rates were estimated by permuting HLA or CMV assignments 20 times. In a later analysis, co-occurring TCRs were grouped using DBSCAN, with TCRdist sequence similarity added in when clustering inside HLA-allele-positive subsets. Co-occurrence clustering excluded repertoires with fewer than 30,000 or more than 120,000 public chains, plus five with anomalous nucleotide sharing. TCRdb's version of the immuneACCESS table is confined to in-frame rearrangements and falls short of the full clone set. An unresolved V gene accounts for under half of the shortfall where checked; the remainder is of unknown origin. V, J and clone size were drawn from that table, and D and trimming were deduced from the DNA. Across this sample there are around 140,000 clones, with approximately 77% seen only once. About 1.4% of the sample is taken by the ten largest.

The chain is made from TRBV7-9 and TRBJ1-5, with 7 bases in between that match TRBD1. This clonotype was sampled from a woman aged 35 to 49 in good health and CMV-seronegative. The sample taken for sequencing was PBMCs. The CDR3 sequence is CASSSTGASGQPQHF. The DNA sequence is as follows: TGTGCCAGCAGCTCAACAGGGGCCAGCGGTCAGCCCCAGCATTTT.